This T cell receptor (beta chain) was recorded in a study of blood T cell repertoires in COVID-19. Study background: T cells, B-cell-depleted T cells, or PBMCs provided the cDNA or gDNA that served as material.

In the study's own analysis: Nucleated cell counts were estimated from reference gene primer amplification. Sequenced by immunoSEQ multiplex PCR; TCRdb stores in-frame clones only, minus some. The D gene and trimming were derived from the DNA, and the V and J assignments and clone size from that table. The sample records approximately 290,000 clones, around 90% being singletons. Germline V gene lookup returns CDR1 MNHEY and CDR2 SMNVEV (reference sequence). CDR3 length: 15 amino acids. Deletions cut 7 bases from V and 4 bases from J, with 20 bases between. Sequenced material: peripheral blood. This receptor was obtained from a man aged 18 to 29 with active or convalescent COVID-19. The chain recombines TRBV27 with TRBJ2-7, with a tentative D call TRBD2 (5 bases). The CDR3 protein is CASKPVGIPLYEQYF. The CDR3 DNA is TGTGCCAGCAAGCCCGTCGGGATCCCCCTTTACGAGCAGTACTTC.